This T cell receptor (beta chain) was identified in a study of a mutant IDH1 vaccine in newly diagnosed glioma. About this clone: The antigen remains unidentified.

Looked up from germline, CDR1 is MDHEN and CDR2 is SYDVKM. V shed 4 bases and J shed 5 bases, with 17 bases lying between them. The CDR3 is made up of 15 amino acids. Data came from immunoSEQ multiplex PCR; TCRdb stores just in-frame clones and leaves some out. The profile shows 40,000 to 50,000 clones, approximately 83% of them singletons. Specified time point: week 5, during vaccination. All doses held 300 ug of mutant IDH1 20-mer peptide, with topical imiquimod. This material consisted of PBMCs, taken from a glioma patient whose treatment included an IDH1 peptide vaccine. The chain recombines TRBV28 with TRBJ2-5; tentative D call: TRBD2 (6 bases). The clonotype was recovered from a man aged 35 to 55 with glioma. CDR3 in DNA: TGTGCCAGCAGTTCGGGGGATGGGGACCTGGAGACCCAGTACTTC. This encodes CASSSGDGDLETQYF. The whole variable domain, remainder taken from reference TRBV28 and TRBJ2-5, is DVKVTQSSRYLVKRTGEKVFLECVQDMDHENMFWYRQDPGLGLRLIYFSYDVKMKEKGDIPEGYSVSREKKERFSLILESASTNQTSMYLCASSSGDGDLETQYFGPGTRLLVL.